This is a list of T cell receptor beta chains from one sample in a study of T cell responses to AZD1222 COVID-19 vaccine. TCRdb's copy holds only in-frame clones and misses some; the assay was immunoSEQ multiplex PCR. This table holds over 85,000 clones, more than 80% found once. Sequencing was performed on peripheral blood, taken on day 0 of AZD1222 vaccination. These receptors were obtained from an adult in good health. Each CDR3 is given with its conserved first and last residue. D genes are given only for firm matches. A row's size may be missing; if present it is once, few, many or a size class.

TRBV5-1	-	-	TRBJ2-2	TGCGCCAGCAGCTTGGGAGTAGGGGCGAGTGCCGGGGAGCTGTTTTTT	CASSLGVGASAGELFF
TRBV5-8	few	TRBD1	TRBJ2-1	TGTGCCAGCAGCAAGCGACAGGGGATGGTCAACAATGAGCAGTTCTTC	CASSKRQGMVNNEQFF
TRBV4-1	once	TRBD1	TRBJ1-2	TGCGCCAGCAGCCTCCGAGAGGGGGCCTCTGTCTATGGCTACACCTTC	CASSLREGASVYGYTF
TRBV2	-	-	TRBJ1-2	TGTGCCAGCAGTGAAGCGCGCAGGAGCGATAACTATGGCTACACCTTC	CASSEARRSDNYGYTF
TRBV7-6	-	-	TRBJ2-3	TGTGCCAGCAGCCCACTGGCGGGGAGAGATACGCAGTATTTT	CASSPLAGRDTQYF
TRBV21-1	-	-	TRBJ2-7	TGTGCCAGCAGCAAAGAAAAGGAGCGGGAGGTGAACGAGCAGTACTTC	CASSKEKEREVNEQYF
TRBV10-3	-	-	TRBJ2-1	TGTGCCATCAGTGAGTCATGGGACATAGACAATGAGCAGTTCTTC	CAISESWDIDNEQFF
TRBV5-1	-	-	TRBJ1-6	TGCGCCAGCAGCCTCAGCGAACTGGGGCATTCACCCCTCCACTTT	CASSLSELGHSPLHF
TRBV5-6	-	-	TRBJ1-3	TGTGCCAGCAGCTTGGCCGGTTTGGGACAATCTGGAAACACCATATATTTT	CASSLAGLGQSGNTIYF
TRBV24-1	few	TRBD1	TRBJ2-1	TGTGCCAACCGACAGGGGGGTGCCTACAATGAGCAGTTCTTC	CANRQGGAYNEQFF
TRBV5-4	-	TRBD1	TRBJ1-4	TGTGCCAGCAGCGGGGACAGGGAAGGTGAAAAACTGTTTTTT	CASSGDREGEKLFF
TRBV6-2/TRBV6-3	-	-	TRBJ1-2	TGTGCCAGCAGTTTATTGGGGGCGTTTGATGGCTACACCTTC	CASSLLGAFDGYTF
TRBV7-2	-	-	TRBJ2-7	TGTGCCAGCACAGGTGGCTACGAGCAGTACTTC	CASTGGYEQYF
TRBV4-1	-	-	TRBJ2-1	TGCGCCAGCAGCCAAGTCCCAGGGTACTATGAGCAGTTCTTC	CASSQVPGYYEQFF
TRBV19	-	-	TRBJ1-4	TGTGCCAGTAGGTACCAAGGGGAGGAAAAACTGTTTTTT	CASRYQGEEKLFF
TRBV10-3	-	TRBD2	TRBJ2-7	TGTGCCATCAGTGAGAGGCTAGCGGGAGGAATGTACGAGCAGTACTTC	CAISERLAGGMYEQYF
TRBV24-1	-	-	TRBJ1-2	TGTGCCACCAGTGATGCCGGGCCTTCCTATGGCTACACCTTC	CATSDAGPSYGYTF
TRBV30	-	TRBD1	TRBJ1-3	TGTGCCTGGAGGACAGGGCACTCTGGAAACACCATATATTTT	CAWRTGHSGNTIYF
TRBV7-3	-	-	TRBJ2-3	TGTGCCAGCAGCTTAGAAGGGAGTGGAGATACGCAGTATTTT	CASSLEGSGDTQYF